This TCR beta chain is from a study of cytomegalovirus exposure and HLA in healthy donors. The study sampled nominally healthy donors, though unrecorded immune exposures were likely. V was cut by 7 bases and J by 0 bases, with 16 bases left in between. The CDR3 is 15 residues long. This clone was observed once. Its antigen is undetermined. Study-wide results and limits: Altogether, about 160 TCR beta chains were recorded as cytomegalovirus-associated. Most CMV-associated TCR beta chains appeared HLA-restricted in a later analysis. It is likely that the observed cluster of highly shared sequence variants was a sequencing artifact.

60 Vbeta and 13 Jbeta primers were used in PCR. Clones were read by immunoSEQ multiplex PCR, and TCRdb kept only the in-frame ones, dropping some. There are about 160,000 clones in the sample; about three quarters occur only once, and around 2.8% lies in the top ten. Sequenced: PBMCs. The chain combines TRBV23-1 with TRBJ2-7; maybe TRBD1 (6 bases). TRBV23-1 is designated an ORF whose function remains uncertain. The clonotype comes from a woman aged 25 to 45 in good health and CMV-seronegative. The CDR3 nucleotides are TGCGCCAGCATCCATGACAGGCCCTCCTCCTACGAGCAGTACTTC. Translating gives CASIHDRPSSYEQYF.